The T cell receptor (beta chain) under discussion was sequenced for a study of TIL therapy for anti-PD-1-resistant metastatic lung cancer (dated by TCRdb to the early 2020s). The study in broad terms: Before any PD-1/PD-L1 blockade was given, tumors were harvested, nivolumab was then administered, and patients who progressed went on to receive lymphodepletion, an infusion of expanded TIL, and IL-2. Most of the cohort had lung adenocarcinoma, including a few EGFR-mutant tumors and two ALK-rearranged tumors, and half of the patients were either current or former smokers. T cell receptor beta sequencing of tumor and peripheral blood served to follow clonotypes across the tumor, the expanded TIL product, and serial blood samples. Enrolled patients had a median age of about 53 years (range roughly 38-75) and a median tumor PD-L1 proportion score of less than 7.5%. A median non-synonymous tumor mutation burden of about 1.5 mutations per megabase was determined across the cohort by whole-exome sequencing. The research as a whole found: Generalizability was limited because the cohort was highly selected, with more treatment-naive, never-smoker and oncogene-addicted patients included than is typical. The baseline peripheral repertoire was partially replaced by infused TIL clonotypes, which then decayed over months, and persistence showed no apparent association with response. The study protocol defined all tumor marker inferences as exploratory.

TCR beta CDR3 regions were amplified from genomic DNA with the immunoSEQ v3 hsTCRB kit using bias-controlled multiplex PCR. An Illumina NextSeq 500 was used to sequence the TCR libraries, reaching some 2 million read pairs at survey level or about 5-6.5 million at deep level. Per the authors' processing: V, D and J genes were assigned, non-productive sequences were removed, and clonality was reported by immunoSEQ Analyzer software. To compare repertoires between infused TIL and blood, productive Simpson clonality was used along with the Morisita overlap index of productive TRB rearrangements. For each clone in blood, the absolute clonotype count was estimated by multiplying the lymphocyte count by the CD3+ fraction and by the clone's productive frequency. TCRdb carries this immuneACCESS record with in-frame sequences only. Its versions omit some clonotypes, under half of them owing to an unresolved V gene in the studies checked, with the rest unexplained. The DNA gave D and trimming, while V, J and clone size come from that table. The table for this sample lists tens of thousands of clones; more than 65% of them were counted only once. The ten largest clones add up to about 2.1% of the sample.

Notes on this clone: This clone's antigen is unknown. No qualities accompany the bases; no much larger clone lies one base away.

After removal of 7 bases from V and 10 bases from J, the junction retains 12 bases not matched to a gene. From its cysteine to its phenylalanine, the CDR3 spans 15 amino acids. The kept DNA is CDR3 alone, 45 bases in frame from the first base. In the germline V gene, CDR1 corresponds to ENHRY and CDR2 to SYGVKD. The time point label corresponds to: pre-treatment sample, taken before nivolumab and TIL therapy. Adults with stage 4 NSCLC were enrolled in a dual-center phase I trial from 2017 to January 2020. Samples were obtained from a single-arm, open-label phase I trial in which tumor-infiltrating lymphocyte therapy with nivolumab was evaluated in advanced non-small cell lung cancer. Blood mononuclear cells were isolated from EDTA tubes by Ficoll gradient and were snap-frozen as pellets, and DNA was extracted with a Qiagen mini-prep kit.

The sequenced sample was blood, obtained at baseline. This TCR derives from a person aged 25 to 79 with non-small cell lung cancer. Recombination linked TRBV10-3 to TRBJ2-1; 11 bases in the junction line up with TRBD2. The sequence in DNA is TGTGCCATCAACGAAAATAGCGGGAGGGTCGCCGAGCAGTTCTTC. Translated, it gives CAINENSGRVAEQFF.